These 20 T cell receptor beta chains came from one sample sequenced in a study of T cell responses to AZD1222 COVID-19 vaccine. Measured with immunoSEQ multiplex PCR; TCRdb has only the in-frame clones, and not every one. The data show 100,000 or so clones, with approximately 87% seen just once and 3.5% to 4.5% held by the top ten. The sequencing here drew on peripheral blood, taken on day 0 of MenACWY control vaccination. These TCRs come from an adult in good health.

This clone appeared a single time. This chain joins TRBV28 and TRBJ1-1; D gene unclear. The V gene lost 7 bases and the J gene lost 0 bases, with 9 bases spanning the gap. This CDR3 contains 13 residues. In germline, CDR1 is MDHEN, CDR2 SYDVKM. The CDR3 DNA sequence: TGTGCCAGCATAGACTCCCTGAACACTGAAGCTTTCTTT. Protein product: CASIDSLNTEAFF.

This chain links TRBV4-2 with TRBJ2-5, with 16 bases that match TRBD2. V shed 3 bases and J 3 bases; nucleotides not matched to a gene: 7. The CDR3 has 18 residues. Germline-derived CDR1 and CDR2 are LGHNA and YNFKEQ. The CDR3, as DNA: TGTGCCAGCAGCCATGAGCCCGGGACTAGCGGGGGGGAAGAGACCCAGTACTTC. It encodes CASSHEPGTSGGEETQYF.

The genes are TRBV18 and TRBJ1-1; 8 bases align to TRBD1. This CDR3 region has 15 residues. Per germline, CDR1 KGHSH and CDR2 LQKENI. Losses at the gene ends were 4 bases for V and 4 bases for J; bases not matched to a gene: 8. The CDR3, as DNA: TGTGCCAGCTCACGGGCAGGGGGCGAAGGCACTGAAGCTTTCTTT. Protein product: CASSRAGGEGTEAFF.

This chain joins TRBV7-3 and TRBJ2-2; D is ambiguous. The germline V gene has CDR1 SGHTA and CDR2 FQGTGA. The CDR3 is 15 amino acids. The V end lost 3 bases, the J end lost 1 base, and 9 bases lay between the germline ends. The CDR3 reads CASSLGSQNTGELFF. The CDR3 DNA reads TGTGCCAGCAGCTTGGGGTCCCAGAACACCGGGGAGCTGTTTTTT.

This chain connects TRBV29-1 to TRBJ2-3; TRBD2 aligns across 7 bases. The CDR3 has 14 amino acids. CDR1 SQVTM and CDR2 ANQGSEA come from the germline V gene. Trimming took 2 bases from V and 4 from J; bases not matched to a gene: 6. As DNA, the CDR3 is TGCAGCGTTGAATGGGGGGGTCGGGCAGATACGCAGTATTTT. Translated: CSVEWGGRADTQYF.

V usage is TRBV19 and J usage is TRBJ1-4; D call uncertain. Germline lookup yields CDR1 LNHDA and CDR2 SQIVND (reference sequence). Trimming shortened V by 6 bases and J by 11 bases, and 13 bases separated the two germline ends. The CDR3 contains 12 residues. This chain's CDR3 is CASRSEGPKLFF. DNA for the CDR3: TGTGCCAGTAGGTCCGAGGGCCCTAAACTGTTTTTT.

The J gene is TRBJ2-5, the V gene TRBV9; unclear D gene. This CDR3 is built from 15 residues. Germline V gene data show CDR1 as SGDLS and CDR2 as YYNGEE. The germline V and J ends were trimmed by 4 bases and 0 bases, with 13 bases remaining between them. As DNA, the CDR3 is TGTGCCAGCAGCCCAACGGCTCTGTACCAAGAGACCCAGTACTTC. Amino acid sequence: CASSPTALYQETQYF.

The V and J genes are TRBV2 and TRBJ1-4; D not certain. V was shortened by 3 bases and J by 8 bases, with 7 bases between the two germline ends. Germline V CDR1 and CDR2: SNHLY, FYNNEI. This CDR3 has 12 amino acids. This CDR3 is CASSDFREKLFF. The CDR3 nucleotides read TGTGCCAGCAGTGATTTCAGGGAAAAACTGTTTTTT.

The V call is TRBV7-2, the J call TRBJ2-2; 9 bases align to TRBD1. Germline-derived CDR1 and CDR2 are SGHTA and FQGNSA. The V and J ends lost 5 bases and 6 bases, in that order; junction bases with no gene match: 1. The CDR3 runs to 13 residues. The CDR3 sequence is CASSGTGPGELFF. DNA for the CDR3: TGTGCCAGCAGCGGGACAGGGCCCGGGGAGCTGTTTTTT. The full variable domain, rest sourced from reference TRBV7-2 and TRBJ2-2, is GAGVSQSPSNKVTEKGKDVELRCDPISGHTALYWYRQSLGQGLEFLIYFQGNSAPDKSGLPSDRFSAERTGGSVSTLTIQRTQQEDSAVYLCASSGTGPGELFFGEGSRLTVL.

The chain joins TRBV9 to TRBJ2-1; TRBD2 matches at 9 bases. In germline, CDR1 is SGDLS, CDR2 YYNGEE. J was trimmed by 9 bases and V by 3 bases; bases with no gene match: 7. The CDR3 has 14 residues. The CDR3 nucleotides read TGTGCCAGCAGCGGGACTAGCGTATACGTTGAGCAGTTCTTC. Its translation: CASSGTSVYVEQFF.

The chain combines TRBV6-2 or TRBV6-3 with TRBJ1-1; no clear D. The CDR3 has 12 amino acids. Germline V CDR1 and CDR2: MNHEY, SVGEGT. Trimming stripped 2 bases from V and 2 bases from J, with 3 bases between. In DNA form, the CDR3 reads TGTGCCAGCAGTTACCTAAACACTGAAGCTTTCTTT. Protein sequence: CASSYLNTEAFF.

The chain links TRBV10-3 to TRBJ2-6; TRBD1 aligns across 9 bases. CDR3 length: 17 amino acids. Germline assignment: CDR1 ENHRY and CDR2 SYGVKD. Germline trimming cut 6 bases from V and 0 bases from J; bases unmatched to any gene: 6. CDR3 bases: TGTGCCATCAGGAGGACAGGGGACAACTCTGGGGCCAACGTCCTGACTTTC. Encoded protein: CAIRRTGDNSGANVLTF.

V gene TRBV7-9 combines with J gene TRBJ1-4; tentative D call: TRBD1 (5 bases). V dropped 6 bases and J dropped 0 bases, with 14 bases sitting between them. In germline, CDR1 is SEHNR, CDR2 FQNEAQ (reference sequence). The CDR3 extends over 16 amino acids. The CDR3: CASRAGLEATNEKLFF. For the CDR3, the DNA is TGTGCCAGCAGGGCAGGGTTGGAAGCAACTAATGAAAAACTGTTTTTT.

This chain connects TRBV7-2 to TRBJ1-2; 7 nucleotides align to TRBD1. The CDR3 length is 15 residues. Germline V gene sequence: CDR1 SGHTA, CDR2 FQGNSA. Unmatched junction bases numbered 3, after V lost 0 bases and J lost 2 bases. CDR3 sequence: CASSLAGGVNYGYTF. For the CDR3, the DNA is TGTGCCAGCAGCTTAGCAGGGGGCGTGAACTATGGCTACACCTTC.

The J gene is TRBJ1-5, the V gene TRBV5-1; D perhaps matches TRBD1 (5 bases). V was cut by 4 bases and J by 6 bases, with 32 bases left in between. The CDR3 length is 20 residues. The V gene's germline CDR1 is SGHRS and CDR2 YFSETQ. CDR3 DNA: TGCGCCAGCAGCCTACCTATATATCTCCAGGGTGGAGCATGTATTCAGCCCCAGCATTTT. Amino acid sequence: CASSLPIYLQGGACIQPQHF.

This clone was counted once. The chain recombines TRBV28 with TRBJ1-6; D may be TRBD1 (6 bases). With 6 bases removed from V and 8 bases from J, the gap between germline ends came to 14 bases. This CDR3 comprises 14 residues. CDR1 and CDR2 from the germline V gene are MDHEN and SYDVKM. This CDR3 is CASSQGKVDSPLHF. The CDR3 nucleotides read TGTGCCAGCAGCCAGGGGAAGGTGGATTCACCCCTCCACTTT.

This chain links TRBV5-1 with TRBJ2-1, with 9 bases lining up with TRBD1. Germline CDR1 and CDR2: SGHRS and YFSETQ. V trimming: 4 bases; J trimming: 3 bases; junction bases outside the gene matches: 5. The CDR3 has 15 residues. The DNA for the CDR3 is TGCGCCAGCAGCGCACAGGGGGCTGACTACAATGAGCAGTTCTTC. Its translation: CASSAQGADYNEQFF.

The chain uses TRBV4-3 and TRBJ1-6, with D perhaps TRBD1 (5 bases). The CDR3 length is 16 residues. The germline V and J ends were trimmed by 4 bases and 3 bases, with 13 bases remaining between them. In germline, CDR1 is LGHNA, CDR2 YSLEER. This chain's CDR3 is CASSLRGDSYNSPLHF. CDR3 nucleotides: TGCGCCAGCAGCCTACGGGGAGACAGCTATAATTCACCCCTCCACTTT.

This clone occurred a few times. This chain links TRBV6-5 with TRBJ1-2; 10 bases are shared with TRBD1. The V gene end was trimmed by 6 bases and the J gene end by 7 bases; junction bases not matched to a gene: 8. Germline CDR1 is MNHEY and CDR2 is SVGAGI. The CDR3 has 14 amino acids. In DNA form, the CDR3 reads TGTGCCAGCAGCAGCGACAGGGGGCTAAGTGGCTACACCTTC. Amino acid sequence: CASSSDRGLSGYTF.

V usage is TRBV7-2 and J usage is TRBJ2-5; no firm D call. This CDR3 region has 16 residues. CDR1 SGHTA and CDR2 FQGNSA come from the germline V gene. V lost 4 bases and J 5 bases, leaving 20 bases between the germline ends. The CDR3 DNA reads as TGTGCCAGCAGCTCCTATCTGACGCTCGGACCGGAGACCCAGTACTTC. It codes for CASSSYLTLGPETQYF.